This record covers a single TCR beta chain. Its specificity is not known. The entry originates in a study of T cells in Graves' hyperthyroidism and ophthalmopathy. General observations from the study: The blood repertoire included most of the expanded thyroid clonotypes above 0.001.

The investigators amplified TCR beta CDR3 regions from RNA transcripts. During a first-round RT-PCR of the TCR CDR3, the HTBI primer set was used. Each CDR3 protein is one row after TCRdb ran MiXCR on the multiplex PCR reads. The data show more than 500,000 distinct CDR3 sequences, about 45% seen once. CDR3 size: 15 residues. V shed 2 bases, J shed 0 bases, and the junction held 1 base outside the gene matches. Per germline, CDR1 KGHSH and CDR2 LQKENI. On the basis of clinical symptoms, serum thyroxine and TRAb, thyroid ultrasound and orbital computed tomography, diagnoses were made. The clonotype was recovered from an adult woman with Graves' disease, either hyperthyroidism or ophthalmopathy (not recorded which). The sequenced material came from peripheral blood or thyroid tissue (not recorded which). The chain links TRBV18 to TRBJ1-2; 9 bases map to TRBD1. In DNA, the CDR3 is TGTGCCAGCTCACCAGGGACAGGGACTAACTATGGCTACACCTTC. Encoded protein: CASSPGTGTNYGYTF.